The 25 T cell receptor beta chains below were found in one sample sequenced in a study of beta chain features in type 1 diabetes. The study, taken as a whole, reports: In all four CD4+ subsets, TCRB CDR3 length was significantly, moderately reduced in type 1 diabetes.

These TCRs' antigens remain unknown. Of the isolated RNA, all was reverse transcribed, and so the sequenced material was expressed TCRB transcripts. Libraries were prepared by immunoSEQ multiplex PCR; TCRdb keeps only in-frame clonotypes and omits some of them. The sample records 640,000 or so clones, 10% to 15% being singletons. The sequencing sample was made of naive CD4+ T cells from blood. Receptor source: a man between 18 and 29 years old with type 1 diabetes.

This clone was found a few times. The V gene is TRBV9, the J gene TRBJ2-5; TRBD2 is a possible D gene (6 bases). CDR1 and CDR2 (germline): SGDLS, YYNGEE. V was trimmed by 8 bases and J by 4 bases, leaving 15 bases between them. The CDR3 runs 13 residues. CDR3 nucleotides: TGTGCCAGTAGCCGGGACTCAGGAGAGACCCAGTACTTC. Its protein is CASSRDSGETQYF.

The chain is built from TRBV5-1 and TRBJ1-6, with 7 bases that match TRBD1. The CDR3 is made up of 14 amino acids. Germline V CDR1 and CDR2: SGHRS, YFSETQ. V lost 2 bases and J lost 9; bases outside the gene matches: 5. The CDR3, as DNA: TGCGCCAGCAGCTTTGGGACAGTGGGTTCACCCCTCCACTTT. It codes for CASSFGTVGSPLHF.

The chain couples TRBV7-2 to TRBJ2-4; D is unclear. This CDR3 comprises 17 residues. The germline gives CDR1 SGHTA, CDR2 FQGNSA. V was clipped by 1 base and J by 2 bases, with 15 bases between them. In DNA, the CDR3 is TGTGCCAGCAGCTTAGAGTCCCACGCCCGGTCCAAAAACATTCAGTACTTC. Protein sequence: CASSLESHARSKNIQYF.

V usage is TRBV2 and J usage is TRBJ2-1; D unclear. The germline gives CDR1 SNHLY, CDR2 FYNNEI. The V end was cut by 7 bases, the J end by 4 bases, with 14 bases between. This CDR3 comprises 14 residues. CDR3 amino acids: CASIGIFQYNEQFF. DNA of the CDR3: TGTGCCAGCATTGGGATTTTTCAGTACAATGAGCAGTTCTTC.

The rearrangement uses TRBV30 and TRBJ1-5; possibly TRBD1 for D (6 bases). Germline V CDR1 and CDR2: GTSNPN, SVGIG (reference sequence). This CDR3 is 14 amino acids long. The germline V and J ends were trimmed by 0 bases and 6 bases, with 12 bases remaining between them. The chain's CDR3 is CAWSVQGSSQPQHF. Here the CDR3 DNA reads TGTGCCTGGAGTGTACAGGGATCCAGTCAGCCCCAGCATTTT.

The chain links TRBV27 to TRBJ2-6, with D tentatively TRBD1 (5 bases). This CDR3 comprises 14 residues. Germline assignment: CDR1 MNHEY and CDR2 SMNVEV (reference sequence). Trimming took 2 bases from V and 4 from J, leaving 6 bases between them. Here the CDR3 DNA reads TGTGCCAGCAGTTTAAGGGGAGGGGCCAACGTCCTGACTTTC. It translates to CASSLRGGANVLTF.

This clone was seen a few times. The sample carries other DNA sequences with the same CDR3. The chain couples TRBV5-1 to TRBJ1-1, with D hard to call. V lost 0 bases to trimming and J lost 3 bases, with 9 bases between them. Germline V gene sequence: CDR1 SGHRS, CDR2 YFSETQ. The CDR3 contains 14 residues. The CDR3 sequence: CASSLAGLDTEAFF. The CDR3 DNA reads as TGCGCCAGCAGCTTGGCGGGTTTAGACACTGAAGCTTTCTTT.

In its sample, this clone was seen a few times. J is TRBJ1-4 and V is TRBV7-2; unclear D gene. CDR3 size: 12 residues. The ends were cut back, 3 bases at V and 8 bases at J, with 7 bases in the middle. Germline lookup yields CDR1 SGHTA and CDR2 FQGNSA. CDR3 region: CASSFYGEKLFF. In DNA form, the CDR3 reads TGTGCCAGCAGCTTTTACGGGGAAAAACTGTTTTTT.

This clone has a count of ten or more. This chain joins TRBV10-3 and TRBJ2-3; 8 positions agree with TRBD2. Germline V gene lookup returns CDR1 ENHRY and CDR2 SYGVKD. The CDR3 length is 18 residues. After removal of 5 bases from V and 0 bases from J, the junction contained 13 bases not matched to a gene. The CDR3 DNA reads TGTGCCATCAGTTCCATCCTCGCGGGAGGACCTAGCACAGATACGCAGTATTTT. It codes for CAISSILAGGPSTDTQYF.

This clone was observed a few times. The chain is built from TRBV29-1 and TRBJ2-7; D is undetermined. The germline V and J ends were trimmed by 4 bases and 6 bases, with 10 bases remaining between them. This CDR3 region has 11 residues. The germline V gene encodes CDR1 SQVTM and CDR2 ANQGSEA. CDR3 protein: CSVGQRGEQYF. The CDR3 nucleotides are TGCAGCGTTGGGCAGCGTGGCGAGCAGTACTTC.

This clone was seen ten or more times. The DNA of the CDR3 is TGTGCCATCGGGACTAGCGGTACCGGGGAGCTGTTTTTT. This codes for CAIGTSGTGELFF. The chain combines TRBV10-3 with TRBJ2-2; the match to TRBD2 covers 11 bases. The trim removed 8 bases at V and 5 bases at J, leaving 1 base unmatched. This CDR3 region has 13 residues. The germline CDR1 and CDR2 sequences are ENHRY and SYGVKD.

Only a few counts were recorded for this clone. This chain connects TRBV5-1 to TRBJ1-1; possible D gene TRBD1, 6 bases. Trimming shortened V by 5 bases and J by 1 base, and 18 bases separated the two germline ends. Germline V gene lookup returns CDR1 SGHRS and CDR2 YFSETQ. The CDR3 has 16 amino acids. The CDR3 loop reads CASSRLEETGNTEAFF. CDR3 coding DNA: TGCGCCAGCAGTCGCCTGGAGGAGACAGGGAACACTGAAGCTTTCTTT.

This clone was counted between two and nine times. The CDR3 loop reads CAISGGQGFLNTEAFF. CDR3 bases: TGTGCCATCAGTGGGGGACAGGGCTTTTTGAACACTGAAGCTTTCTTT. The V and J genes are TRBV10-3 and TRBJ1-1; 9 positions match TRBD1. The CDR3 has 16 amino acids. V was pared by 4 bases and J by 0 bases, with 6 bases of the junction left unmatched. CDR1 and CDR2 from the germline V gene are ENHRY and SYGVKD.

The rearrangement uses TRBV19 and TRBJ2-7; D gene ambiguous. The germline V and J ends were trimmed by 5 bases and 6 bases, with 14 bases remaining between them. The CDR3 covers 13 residues. Germline V gene data show CDR1 as LNHDA and CDR2 as SQIVND (reference sequence). The CDR3 reads CASSPQTRLEQYF. The CDR3, as DNA: TGTGCCAGTAGTCCTCAGACTCGGCTCGAGCAGTACTTC.

The chain employs TRBV6-5 and TRBJ1-2; tentative D call: TRBD1 (6 bases). This CDR3 is 14 amino acids long. Germline CDR1 is MNHEY and CDR2 is SVGAGI. Between the trimmed V and J ends, which lost 4 bases and 3 bases, there was a span of 12 bases. The CDR3 loop is CASSSPNRDYGYTF. CDR3 DNA sequence: TGTGCCAGCAGTTCCCCGAACAGGGACTATGGCTACACCTTC.

This clone was picked up a small number of times. Distinct nucleotide sequences in the sample also encode this CDR3. The chain links TRBV20-1 to TRBJ1-1; weak D call: TRBD1 (5 bases). Germline V gene lookup returns CDR1 DFQATT and CDR2 SNEGSKA (reference sequence). This CDR3 region has 11 residues. V lost 5 bases and J 5 bases, leaving 9 bases between the germline ends. The CDR3 DNA reads as TGCAGTGCTTGGGGCGGGACTGAAGCTTTCTTT. The encoded protein is CSAWGGTEAFF.

The chain is built from TRBV5-1 and TRBJ2-2; D may be TRBD1 (6 bases). The ends were cut back, 2 bases at V and 1 base at J, with 12 bases in the middle. Germline values: CDR1 SGHRS, CDR2 YFSETQ. This CDR3 has 16 amino acids. CDR3 amino acids: CASSLQGFGNTGELFF. The CDR3 nucleotides read TGCGCCAGCAGCTTACAGGGTTTCGGGAACACCGGGGAGCTGTTTTTT.

The CDR3 coding sequence is TGTGCCAGCACCCAGACAGACACAGATACGCAGTATTTT. Translating it yields CASTQTDTDTQYF. This chain uses TRBV6-5 with TRBJ2-3; maybe TRBD1 (5 bases). Trimming left V 7 bases short and J 2 bases short, with 10 bases between. There are 13 residues in the CDR3. Germline lookup yields CDR1 MNHEY and CDR2 SVGAGI.

A note on this clone: Other DNA sequences within the sample encode an identical CDR3. V usage is TRBV30 and J usage is TRBJ1-2; tentatively, D is TRBD1 (6 bases). V gave up 0 bases and J gave up 8 bases, with 10 bases separating them. Per the germline V gene, CDR1 is GTSNPN and CDR2 is SVGIG (reference sequence). The CDR3 is made up of 12 amino acids. The CDR3 spells CAWSVGGSGYTF. CDR3 DNA sequence: TGTGCCTGGAGTGTAGGGGGGTCCGGCTACACCTTC.

This chain uses TRBV19 with TRBJ2-3; D call uncertain. The germline V gene has CDR1 LNHDA and CDR2 SQIVND (reference sequence). Trimming pared 4 bases from V and 10 bases from J, leaving 12 bases between. The CDR3 is 12 amino acids. CDR3 sequence reads: CASSTGPGAQYF. The CDR3, as DNA: TGTGCCAGTAGTACGGGCCCCGGCGCGCAGTATTTT.

This clone appeared a few times. This sample includes further DNA sequences coding for the same CDR3. The chain is built from TRBV29-1 and TRBJ2-7, with 7 bases that match TRBD1. The V gene's germline CDR1 is SQVTM and CDR2 ANQGSEA. The CDR3 contains 11 residues. V lost 4 bases, J lost 3 bases, and 0 bases stayed unmatched. CDR3 DNA: TGCAGCGTTGGGGACAGCTACGAGCAGTACTTC. Amino acids: CSVGDSYEQYF.

The chain links TRBV30 to TRBJ2-4, with TRBD1 identical over 12 bases. The J segment lost 2 bases and the V segment lost 4 bases, leaving 6 bases of the junction unmatched. The CDR3 contains 16 residues. CDR1 is GTSNPN, CDR2 SVGIG, per germline (reference sequence). CDR3 amino acids: CAWTLGQGAPKNIQYF. CDR3 nucleotide sequence: TGTGCCTGGACTTTGGGACAGGGGGCGCCCAAAAACATTCAGTACTTC.

This clone was seen only a few times. The V and J genes are TRBV6-6 and TRBJ1-1; D is ambiguous. The V gene lost 8 bases and the J gene lost 5 bases, with 12 bases spanning the gap. The CDR3 is made up of 12 amino acids. Germline assignment: CDR1 MNHNY and CDR2 SVGAGI (reference sequence). DNA for the CDR3: TGTGCCAGCTGCGGCCCCGGGACTGAAGCTTTCTTT. Amino acids: CASCGPGTEAFF.

The V gene is TRBV10-3, the J gene TRBJ2-3; D is undetermined. The CDR3 loop spans 11 amino acids. Germline loops: CDR1 ENHRY, CDR2 SYGVKD. V was shortened by 7 bases and J by 5 bases, with 7 bases between the two germline ends. The DNA of the CDR3 is TGTGCCATCAATACGGGAGATACGCAGTATTTT. Its protein is CAINTGDTQYF.

The chain couples TRBV4-2 to TRBJ2-2, with 14 bases that match TRBD2. Per the germline V gene, CDR1 is LGHNA and CDR2 is YNFKEQ. The CDR3 has 20 amino acids. V was clipped by 2 bases and J by 6 bases; unmatched bases: 14. The CDR3 nucleotides read TGTGCCAGCAGCCAAAATCCAGAAGGCGGACTAGCGGGGGGTTCCGGGGAGCTGTTTTTT. Protein product: CASSQNPEGGLAGGSGELFF.